This is a list of T cell receptor beta chains from one sample in a study of blood T cell repertoires in COVID-19. Sequencing used immunoSEQ multiplex PCR; TCRdb keeps in-frame clones, though not all of them. Of tens of thousands of clones listed, approximately 81% are singletons. Sequencing used peripheral blood. These receptors all come from a man in his sixties with COVID-19, enrolled during active disease. Both conserved end residues are part of each CDR3. The order of the fields is CDR3 protein, CDR3 DNA, V gene, clone size, J gene, D gene. The D gene is left open where the match is weak. Only some rows state a clone size, as once, few, many or a class for expanded clones.

CDR3: CATGGGKLFF
DNA: TGTGCCACGGGGGGGGGAAAACTGTTTTTT
V: TRBV24-1
size: NA
J: TRBJ1-4
D: NA

CDR3: CASSPRPGSNEQFF
DNA: TGCGCCAGCAGCCCACGACCAGGTTCGAATGAGCAGTTCTTC
V: TRBV5-1
size: NA
J: TRBJ2-1
D: NA

CDR3: CAGSGTGGGMYNYGYTF
DNA: TGTGCCGGTTCCGGGACAGGGGGCGGCATGTATAACTATGGCTACACCTTC
V: TRBV11-3
size: NA
J: TRBJ1-2
D: TRBD1

CDR3: CSVVAEGGPGTEAFF
DNA: TGCAGCGTGGTGGCAGAGGGGGGGCCGGGCACTGAAGCTTTCTTT
V: TRBV29-1
size: NA
J: TRBJ1-1
D: NA

CDR3: CAISESTGGNEKLFF
DNA: TGTGCCATCAGTGAGTCGACAGGGGGCAATGAAAAACTGTTTTTT
V: TRBV10-3
size: NA
J: TRBJ1-4
D: TRBD1

CDR3: CASSDAEVGEKLFF
DNA: TGTGCCAGCAGTGATGCGGAGGTGGGCGAAAAACTGTTTTTT
V: TRBV6-1
size: NA
J: TRBJ1-4
D: NA

CDR3: CASSLSSGEQPQHF
DNA: TGCGCCAGCAGCTTGAGCTCAGGGGAACAGCCCCAGCATTTT
V: TRBV5-1
size: once
J: TRBJ1-5
D: NA

CDR3: CASHRTGLRSGANVLTF
DNA: TGTGCCAGCCATCGGACAGGACTACGCTCTGGGGCCAACGTCCTGACTTTC
V: TRBV2
size: NA
J: TRBJ2-6
D: NA

CDR3: CASTPGGGSYNEQFF
DNA: TGTGCCAGCACCCCAGGGGGAGGCTCCTACAATGAGCAGTTCTTC
V: TRBV28
size: NA
J: TRBJ2-1
D: NA

CDR3: CASSDTGGDANEKLFF
DNA: TGTGCCAGTAGTGACACCGGGGGGGATGCTAATGAAAAACTGTTTTTT
V: TRBV19
size: NA
J: TRBJ1-4
D: NA

CDR3: CASRPRTEQETQYF
DNA: TGTGCCAGTAGGCCGAGGACAGAGCAAGAGACCCAGTACTTC
V: TRBV19
size: few
J: TRBJ2-5
D: NA

CDR3: CATSEMTENYGYTF
DNA: TGTGCCACCAGCGAGATGACAGAGAACTATGGCTACACCTTC
V: TRBV15
size: NA
J: TRBJ1-2
D: NA

CDR3: CAWSRPGQGKDGYTF
DNA: TGTGCCTGGAGTCGTCCAGGACAGGGGAAAGATGGCTACACCTTC
V: TRBV30
size: NA
J: TRBJ1-2
D: TRBD1

CDR3: CASSRGKNTEAFF
DNA: TGCGCCAGCAGCCGGGGCAAGAACACTGAAGCTTTCTTT
V: TRBV4-1
size: NA
J: TRBJ1-1
D: NA

CDR3: CAWGGHPNEKLFF
DNA: TGTGCCTGGGGGGGACACCCTAATGAAAAACTGTTTTTT
V: TRBV30
size: few
J: TRBJ1-4
D: NA

CDR3: CASSPTSGQEQNTNEKLFF
DNA: TGTGCCAGCTCACCGACCTCAGGACAGGAACAAAATACTAATGAAAAACTGTTTTTT
V: TRBV18
size: NA
J: TRBJ1-4
D: TRBD1